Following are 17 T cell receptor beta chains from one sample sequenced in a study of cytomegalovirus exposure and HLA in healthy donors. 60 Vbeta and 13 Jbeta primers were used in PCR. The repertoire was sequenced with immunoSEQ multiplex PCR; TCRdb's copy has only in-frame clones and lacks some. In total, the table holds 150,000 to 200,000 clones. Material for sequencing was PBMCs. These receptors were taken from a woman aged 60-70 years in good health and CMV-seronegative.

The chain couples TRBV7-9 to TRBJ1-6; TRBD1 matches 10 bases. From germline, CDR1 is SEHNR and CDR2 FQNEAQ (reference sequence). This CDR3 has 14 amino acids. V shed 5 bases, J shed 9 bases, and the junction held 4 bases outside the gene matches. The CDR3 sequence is CASSPGTGASPLHF. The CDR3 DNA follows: TGTGCCAGCAGCCCCGGGACAGGGGCTTCACCCCTCCACTTT.

CDR3 sequence reads: CASRRGRGPAAHYGYTF. The CDR3 nucleotides read TGTGCCAGCAGAAGGGGCAGGGGGCCCGCAGCGCACTATGGCTACACCTTC. The V call is TRBV25-1, the J call TRBJ1-2; TRBD1 matches 8 bases. The V and J ends lost 6 bases and 3 bases, in that order; junction bases with no gene match: 15. Germline assignment: CDR1 MGHDK and CDR2 SYGVNS. The CDR3 length is 17 residues.

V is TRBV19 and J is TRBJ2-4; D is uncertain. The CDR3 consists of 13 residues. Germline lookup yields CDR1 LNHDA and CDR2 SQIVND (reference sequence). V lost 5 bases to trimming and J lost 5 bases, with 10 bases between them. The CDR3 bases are TGTGCCAGTAGTTTAAGCCGGGAAAACATTCAGTACTTC. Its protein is CASSLSRENIQYF.

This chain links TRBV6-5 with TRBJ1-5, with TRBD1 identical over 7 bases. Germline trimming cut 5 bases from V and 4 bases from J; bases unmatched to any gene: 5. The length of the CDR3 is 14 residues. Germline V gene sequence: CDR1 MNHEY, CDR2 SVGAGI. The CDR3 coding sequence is TGTGCCAGCAGTCGACAGGGTCTGAATCAGCCCCAGCATTTT. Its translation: CASSRQGLNQPQHF.

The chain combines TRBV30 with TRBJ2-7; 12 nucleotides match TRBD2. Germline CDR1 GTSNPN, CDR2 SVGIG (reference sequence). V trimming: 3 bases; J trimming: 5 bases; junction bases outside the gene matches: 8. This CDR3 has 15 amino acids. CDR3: CAWSDGLAGSNEQYF. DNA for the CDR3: TGTGCCTGGAGCGACGGACTAGCGGGATCTAACGAGCAGTACTTC.

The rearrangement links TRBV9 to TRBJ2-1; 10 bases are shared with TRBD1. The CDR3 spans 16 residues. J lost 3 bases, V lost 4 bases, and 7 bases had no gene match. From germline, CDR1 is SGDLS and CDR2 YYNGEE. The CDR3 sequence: CASSTQTGGVYNEQFF. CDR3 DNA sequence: TGTGCCAGCAGCACCCAGACAGGGGGCGTCTACAATGAGCAGTTCTTC.

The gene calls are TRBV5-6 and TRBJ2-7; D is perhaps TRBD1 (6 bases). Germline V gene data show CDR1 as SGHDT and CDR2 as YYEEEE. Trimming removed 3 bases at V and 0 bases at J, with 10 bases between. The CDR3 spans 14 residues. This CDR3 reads CASSSKGGSYEQYF. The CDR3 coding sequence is TGTGCCAGCAGCTCGAAAGGGGGCTCCTACGAGCAGTACTTC.

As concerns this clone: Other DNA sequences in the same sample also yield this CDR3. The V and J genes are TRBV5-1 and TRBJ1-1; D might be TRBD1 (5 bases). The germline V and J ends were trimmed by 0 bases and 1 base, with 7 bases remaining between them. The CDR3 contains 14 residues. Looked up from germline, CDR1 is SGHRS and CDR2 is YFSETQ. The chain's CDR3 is CASSLAGQNTEAFF. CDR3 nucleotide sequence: TGCGCCAGCAGCTTGGCCGGACAGAACACTGAAGCTTTCTTT.

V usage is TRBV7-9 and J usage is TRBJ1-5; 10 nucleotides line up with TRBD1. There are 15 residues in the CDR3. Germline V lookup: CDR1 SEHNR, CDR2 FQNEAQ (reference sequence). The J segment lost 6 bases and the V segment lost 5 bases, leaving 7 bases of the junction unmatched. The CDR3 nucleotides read TGTGCCAGCAGCGCTCCGGGACAGGGGAGTCAGCCCCAGCATTTT. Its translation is CASSAPGQGSQPQHF.

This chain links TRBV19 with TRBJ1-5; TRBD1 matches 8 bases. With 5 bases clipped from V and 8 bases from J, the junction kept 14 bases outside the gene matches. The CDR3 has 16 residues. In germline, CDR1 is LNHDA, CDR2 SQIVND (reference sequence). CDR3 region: CASSASPGGLRKPQHF. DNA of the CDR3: TGTGCCAGTAGTGCATCCCCAGGGGGCCTAAGAAAGCCCCAGCATTTT.

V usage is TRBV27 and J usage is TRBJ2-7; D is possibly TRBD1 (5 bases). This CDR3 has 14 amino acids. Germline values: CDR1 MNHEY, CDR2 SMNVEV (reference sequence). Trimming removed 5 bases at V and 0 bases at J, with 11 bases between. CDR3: CASSPYDSSYEQYF. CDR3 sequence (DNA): TGTGCCAGCAGTCCCTACGACAGCTCCTACGAGCAGTACTTC.

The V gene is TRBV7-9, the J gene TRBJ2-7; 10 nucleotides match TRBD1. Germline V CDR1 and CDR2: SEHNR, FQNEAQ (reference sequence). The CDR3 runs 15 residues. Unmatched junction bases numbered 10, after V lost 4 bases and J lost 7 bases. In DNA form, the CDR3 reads TGTGCCAGCAGCTCCAGACAGGGGGCCCTGTTGGAGCAGTACTTC. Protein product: CASSSRQGALLEQYF.

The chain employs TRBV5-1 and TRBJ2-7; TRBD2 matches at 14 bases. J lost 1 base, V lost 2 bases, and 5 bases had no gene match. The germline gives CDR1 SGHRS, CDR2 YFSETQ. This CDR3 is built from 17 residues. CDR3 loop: CASSFGLAGGLSYEQYF. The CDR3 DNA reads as TGCGCCAGCAGCTTCGGACTAGCGGGAGGTTTATCCTACGAGCAGTACTTC.

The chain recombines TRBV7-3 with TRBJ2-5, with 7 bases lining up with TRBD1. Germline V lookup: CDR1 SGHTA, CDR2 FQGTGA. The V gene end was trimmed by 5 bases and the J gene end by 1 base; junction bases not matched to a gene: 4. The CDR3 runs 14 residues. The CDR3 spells CASSRGQAQETQYF. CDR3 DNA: TGTGCCAGCAGCCGAGGACAGGCCCAAGAGACCCAGTACTTC.

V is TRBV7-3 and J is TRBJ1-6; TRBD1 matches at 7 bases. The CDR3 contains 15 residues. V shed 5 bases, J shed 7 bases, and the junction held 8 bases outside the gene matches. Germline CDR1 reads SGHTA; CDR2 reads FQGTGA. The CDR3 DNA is TGTGCCAGCAGCCCGACGGGGACAGACAATTCACCCCTCCACTTT. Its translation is CASSPTGTDNSPLHF.

The CDR3 loop reads CASSLAGGPSGGELFF. The CDR3 region has the DNA TGTGCCAGCAGCTTAGCGGGGGGGCCTAGCGGCGGGGAGCTGTTTTTT. The chain combines TRBV7-3 with TRBJ2-2; 9 bases are a match to TRBD2. V gave up 2 bases and J gave up 7 bases; unmatched junction bases: 8. The CDR3 has 16 residues. Germline assignment: CDR1 SGHTA and CDR2 FQGTGA.

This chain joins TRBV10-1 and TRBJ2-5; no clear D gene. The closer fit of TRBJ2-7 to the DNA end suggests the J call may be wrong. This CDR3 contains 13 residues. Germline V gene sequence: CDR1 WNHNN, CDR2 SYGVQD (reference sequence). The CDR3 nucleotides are TGCGCCAGCAGTGTGGGCCCTGCCTACGAGCAGTACTTC. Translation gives CASSVGPAYEQYF.